This TCR beta chain stems from a study of blood T cell repertoires in COVID-19. Overall study: Some COVID-19 samples were acute and others convalescent; all came from the United States, Italy and Spain. PBMCs, B-cell-depleted T cells, or T cells were the source of the cDNA or gDNA that made up the material.

Here immunoSEQ multiplex PCR was the method, and the copy in TCRdb shows in-frame clones only, minus some. This sample yields roughly 250,000 clones, of which 80% to 90% are seen a single time; 10% to 15% belongs to the top ten. The CDR3 is 15 residues long. Between the trimmed V and J ends, which lost 6 bases and 4 bases, there was a span of 17 bases. Germline V gene data show CDR1 as SGHRS and CDR2 as YFSETQ. Seattle patient enrollment occurred during active infection, with longitudinal follow-up thereafter. The specimen was peripheral blood. The chain couples TRBV5-1 to TRBJ2-1; D gene unclear. The TCR comes from a woman aged 30 to 39 with COVID-19, enrolled during active disease. The CDR3 DNA follows: TGCGCCAGCAACCAGCGACGGCGAACTTACAATGAGCAGTTCTTC. Its protein product is CASNQRRRTYNEQFF. Looking up the rest from reference TRBV5-1 and TRBJ2-1 gives the full variable domain: KAGVTQTPRYLIKTRGQQVTLSCSPISGHRSVSWYQQTPGQGLQFLFEYFSETQRNKGNFPGRFSGRQFSNSRSEMNVSTLELGDSALYLCASNQRRRTYNEQFFGPGTRLTVL.